The 12 T cell receptor beta chains given below trace back to one sample, sequenced in a study of blood T cell repertoires in COVID-19. Generated by immunoSEQ multiplex PCR, the TCRdb table keeps only in-frame clones and is missing some. The sample gives some 100,000 clones, 70% to 90% of which show up once; about 6.5% is in the top ten. Sequencing input: peripheral blood. The receptor set was obtained from a woman in her fifties or sixties with acute or convalescent COVID-19.

This sequence joins TRBV24-1 and TRBJ2-3, with 7 bases matching TRBD1. V lost 4 bases to trimming and J lost 4 bases; unmatched junction nucleotides: 4. The germline CDR1 and CDR2 sequences are KGHDR and SFDVKD. This CDR3 spans 14 amino acids. The CDR3: CATSDPTGSDTQYF. CDR3 DNA sequence: TGTGCCACCAGTGACCCGACAGGGTCAGATACGCAGTATTTT.

This chain links TRBV5-6 with TRBJ1-2, with 9 bases lining up with TRBD1. CDR1 is SGHDT, CDR2 YYEEEE, per germline. J gave up 6 bases and V 2 bases, and 8 bases lay outside the gene matches. The CDR3 has 15 amino acids. CDR3 protein: CASSFRDRVGDGYTF. The CDR3 coding sequence is TGTGCCAGCAGCTTCCGGGACAGGGTAGGAGATGGCTACACCTTC. Full variable domain (missing parts from reference TRBV5-6 and TRBJ1-2): DAGVTQSPTHLIKTRGQQVTLRCSPKSGHDTVSWYQQALGQGPQFIFQYYEEEERQRGNFPDRFSGHQFPNYSSELNVNALLLGDSALYLCASSFRDRVGDGYTFGSGTRLTVV.

V is TRBV2 and J is TRBJ1-4, with 8 bases lining up with TRBD1. V trimming: 6 bases; J trimming: 5 bases; junction bases outside the gene matches: 5. The CDR3 sequence is 14 residues long. Germline V gene lookup returns CDR1 SNHLY and CDR2 FYNNEI. CDR3 sequence (DNA): TGTGCCAGCAGGGACAGGGTGGGCAATGAAAAACTGTTTTTT. Translating it yields CASRDRVGNEKLFF.

The chain recombines TRBV7-9 with TRBJ1-2; maybe TRBD1 (6 bases). The V and J ends lost 3 bases and 6 bases respectively, with 17 bases between them. The germline gives CDR1 SEHNR, CDR2 FQNEAQ (reference sequence). CDR3 length equals 15 residues. Written as DNA, the CDR3 is TGTGCCAGCAGCTTCGGTCGAACAGGGTCGGATGGCTACACCTTC. Protein product: CASSFGRTGSDGYTF.

The chain joins TRBV6-2 or TRBV6-3 to TRBJ2-1; 12 bases are shared with TRBD2. The junction had 7 bases not matched to a gene; V was cut back by 4 bases and J by 9 bases. This CDR3 is 15 amino acids long. Germline CDR1 reads MNHEY; CDR2 reads SVGEGT. The CDR3 reads CASSSRLAGAGEQFF. DNA of the CDR3: TGTGCCAGCAGTTCGCGACTAGCGGGAGCAGGTGAGCAGTTCTTC.

The CDR3 DNA reads as TGTGCCAGTGCGACTAGGCGGCCTAGGGGCTACACCTTC. Its translation is CASATRRPRGYTF. V usage is TRBV6-4 and J usage is TRBJ1-2; no reliable D call. Germline CDR1 and CDR2: MRHNA and SNTAGT. Trimming took 9 bases from V and 8 from J, leaving 19 bases between them. CDR3 length equals 13 residues.

This clone has just one count. CDR3 sequence (DNA): TGTGCCAGTATTCCAGTCAGGGTCAATGAGCAGTTCTTC. This translates into CASIPVRVNEQFF. The rearrangement uses TRBV27 and TRBJ2-1, with D possibly being TRBD1 (5 bases). The germline CDR1 and CDR2 sequences are MNHEY and SMNVEV (reference sequence). V dropped 9 bases and J dropped 6 bases, with 15 bases sitting between them. The CDR3 runs 13 residues.

This clone appeared a few times. The chain links TRBV9 to TRBJ2-7; 8 positions match TRBD2. The CDR3 is made up of 14 amino acids. V dropped 4 bases and J dropped 3; count of bases not matched to a gene: 6. Germline V gene data show CDR1 as SGDLS and CDR2 as YYNGEE. CDR3 DNA sequence: TGTGCCAGCAGCCCAACTAGCGGAGTCTACGAGCAGTACTTC. Protein: CASSPTSGVYEQYF.

The chain is built from TRBV6-5 and TRBJ2-1; TRBD2 matches at 8 bases. Germline CDR1 MNHEY, CDR2 SVGAGI. The CDR3 has 16 residues. J gave up 0 bases and V 2 bases, and 3 bases lay outside the gene matches. The CDR3 sequence: CASSYTSGSSYNEQFF. The CDR3 DNA follows: TGTGCCAGCAGTTACACTAGCGGAAGCTCCTACAATGAGCAGTTCTTC.

The sample holds a few counts of this clone. The V and J genes are TRBV7-9 and TRBJ2-2; 10 bases align to TRBD2. Germline V gene lookup returns CDR1 SEHNR and CDR2 FQNEAQ (reference sequence). The junction had 3 bases not matched to a gene; V was cut back by 4 bases and J by 4 bases. The CDR3 has 15 amino acids. Here the CDR3 DNA reads TGTGCCAGCAGCTCTTTAGCGGGAGGCACCGGGGAGCTGTTTTTT. Translated, it gives CASSSLAGGTGELFF.

The chain recombines TRBV7-3 with TRBJ1-1; tentatively, D is TRBD1 (5 bases). This CDR3 has 13 residues. Trimming took off 5 bases at V and 6 bases at J, with 13 bases between the two ends. Germline V gene data show CDR1 as SGHTA and CDR2 as FQGTGA. The CDR3 DNA reads TGTGCCAGCAGCCAGGGAAAAGGCTCTGAAGCTTTCTTT. Protein product: CASSQGKGSEAFF.

The V gene is TRBV6-5, the J gene TRBJ2-7, with 8 nucleotides matching TRBD2. J gave up 6 bases and V 0 bases, and 1 base lay outside the gene matches. The CDR3 is 13 amino acids. Germline V gene data show CDR1 as MNHEY and CDR2 as SVGAGI. The CDR3 nucleotides are TGTGCCAGCAGTTACTCGAGCGGGGGCGAGCAGTACTTC. Its translation: CASSYSSGGEQYF.